A selection of T cell receptor beta chains follows, all from one sample in a study of response to subunit inactivated influenza vaccine. TCRdb reprocessed the RT-PCR reads with MiXCR, giving one entry per CDR3 protein. The sample consists of about 540,000 distinct CDR3 sequences, under 25% of them appearing once. The same sample was also studied in work on T cells expressing NK-cell markers.

Sequenced material: CD4+ T cells sorted from PBMCs, taken less than 13 days after vaccination. The receptor set was obtained from a man aged 50 to 59 who received an inactivated influenza vaccine. CDR3s include the opening cysteine and the closing phenylalanine or tryptophan. Fields, in order: J gene, V gene, clone size, D gene, CDR3 DNA, CDR3 protein. A D gene is named only where the DNA matches it firmly. Only some rows state a clone size, as once, few, many or a class for expanded clones.

>TRBJ1-3|TRBV29-1|-|-
TGCAGCGGTGGGACTGTTGGAAACACCATATATTTT
CSGGTVGNTIYF
>TRBJ2-3|TRBV12-3/TRBV12-4|few|-
TGTGCCAGCAGTCCCAGGGTAATCACAGATACGCAGTATTTT
CASSPRVITDTQYF
>TRBJ1-1|TRBV6-1|few|TRBD1
TGTGCCAGTAGACAGGGTTCCCGAGGGACTGAAGCTTTCTTT
CASRQGSRGTEAFF
>TRBJ2-7|TRBV7-8|-|-
TGTGCCAGCAGCGTTGGATTCTACTACGAGCAGTACTTC
CASSVGFYYEQYF
>TRBJ2-5|TRBV7-2|-|-
TGTGCCAGCAGCTCCCAAATAGGACGAAAAGAGACCCAGTACTTC
CASSSQIGRKETQYF
>TRBJ1-3|TRBV5-6|few|-
TGTGCCAGCAGACTACAGGGATTTGGAAACACCATATATTTT
CASRLQGFGNTIYF
>TRBJ2-3|TRBV5-6|-|-
TGTGCCAGCAGCCCTCTAGGCGGAAGCACAGATACGCAGTATTTT
CASSPLGGSTDTQYF
>TRBJ2-2|TRBV24-1|-|-
TGTGCCACCAGTGATTTACAGTCCGGGGAGCTGTTTTTT
CATSDLQSGELFF
>TRBJ1-2|TRBV3-1|-|TRBD1
TGTGCCAGCAGCCTACAAGGGACAGGCTATGGATACACCTTC
CASSLQGTGYGYTF
>TRBJ1-1|TRBV29-1|few|-
TGCAGCGTTGAAAATAGTGGGACTGAAGCTTTCTTT
CSVENSGTEAFF
>TRBJ2-1|TRBV12-3/TRBV12-4|-|TRBD2
TGTGCCAGCAGTTTGGGGGATAGCGGGAGGGCCTCGGGTGGGCAGTTCTTC
CASSLGDSGRASGGQFF
>TRBJ2-5|TRBV29-1|few|TRBD2
TGCAGCGTTCTCCTAGCGGGAGGGTACCAAGAGACCCAGTACTTC
CSVLLAGGYQETQYF
>TRBJ2-7|TRBV7-2|few|-
TGTGCCAGCAGCTTAATGACAGGCCTCTCCTACGAGCAGTACTTC
CASSLMTGLSYEQYF
>TRBJ1-3|TRBV4-1|-|-
TGCGCCAGCAGCCCTCGGGCTCAAGATGGAAACACCATATATTTT
CASSPRAQDGNTIYF
>TRBJ2-5|TRBV29-1|-|-
TGCAGCGTAGCTCCGGGACGTATCCAAGAGACCCAGTACTTC
CSVAPGRIQETQYF
>TRBJ2-1|TRBV28|-|TRBD1
TGTGCCAGCAGTTCCTCGGGCAGGGGGATCAATGAGCAGTTCTTC
CASSSSGRGINEQFF
>TRBJ2-6|TRBV5-1|-|-
TGCGCCAGCAGCTTAGTCGGTCCCGGGGCCAACGTCCTGACTTTC
CASSLVGPGANVLTF
>TRBJ2-2|TRBV4-3|-|-
TGCGCCAGCAGCCAAGGGGGGTTCACCGGGGAGCTGTTTTTT
CASSQGGFTGELFF
>TRBJ2-5|TRBV7-2|few|-
TGTGCCAGCAGCTTAGCGAGATGGAAGCGGGTCGGGGAGATCCAGTACTTC
CASSLARWKRVGEIQYF
>TRBJ2-1|TRBV10-3|few|TRBD1
TGTGCCATCAGCCAAGGACAGGTCCGGCAGTTCTTC
CAISQGQVRQFF
>TRBJ2-3|TRBV28|few|TRBD2
TGTGCCAGCAGTTCGTGGACTAGCGGGAGGGTCACAGATACGCAGTATTTT
CASSSWTSGRVTDTQYF
>TRBJ2-2|TRBV4-2|-|TRBD2
TGTGCCAGCAGCCAAGATCATAGCGGGAGGTGGGCCGGGGAGCTGTTTTTT
CASSQDHSGRWAGELFF
>TRBJ2-5|TRBV7-9|few|TRBD1
TGTGCCAGCAGCCCATGGGGACAGTCCCAAGAGACCCAGTACTTC
CASSPWGQSQETQYF
>TRBJ1-6|TRBV6-5|-|-
TGTGCCAGCAGTTACCGACAGGCAAATTCACCCCTCCACTTT
CASSYRQANSPLHF
>TRBJ2-3|TRBV20-1|-|-
TGCAGTGCTAGAGGGGTGGGGTCCGGCACAGATACGCAGTATTTT
CSARGVGSGTDTQYF
>TRBJ2-7|TRBV20-1|few|TRBD1
TGCAGTGCTAAAGACAGGGAAAGCGAGCAGTACTTC
CSAKDRESEQYF
>TRBJ2-1|TRBV12-3/TRBV12-4|few|TRBD2
TGTGCCAGCAGGTATACGGGACTAGAGCCCACTGAGCAGTTCTTC
CASRYTGLEPTEQFF
>TRBJ2-3|TRBV20-1|few|-
TGCAGTGCTAGAGTTAGCTCGGGCGGCGCAGATACGCAGTATTTT
CSARVSSGGADTQYF
>TRBJ1-3|TRBV20-1|-|-
TGCTGTGCTAGTCCCGCAGGAGGAGTGGCCTCTGGAAACACCATATATTTT
CCASPAGGVASGNTIYF
>TRBJ2-3|TRBV7-2|few|-
TGTGCCAGCAGCCGCGGGCGGATTTCTAGCACAGATACGCAGTATTTT
CASSRGRISSTDTQYF
>TRBJ2-3|TRBV5-1|few|-
TGCGCCAGCAGTGAACAGGGTCTCGGCACAGATACGCAGTATTTT
CASSEQGLGTDTQYF
>TRBJ2-5|TRBV7-2|few|TRBD1
TGTGCCAGCAGCTTCCAGGGGGCAGTGGAGACCCAGTACTTC
CASSFQGAVETQYF
>TRBJ2-3|TRBV20-1|many|TRBD2
TGCAGTGCTAGTGGGACTAGCGGGACTAGCACAGATACGCAGTATTTT
CSASGTSGTSTDTQYF
>TRBJ2-5|TRBV2|-|-
TGTGCCAGCAGTGATCCCAGGCAAGAGACCCAGTACTTC
CASSDPRQETQYF
>TRBJ2-1|TRBV7-2|-|TRBD2
TGTGCCAGCAGCTTAGTGCGAGCGGGGGGCTTTTGGGACAATGAGCAGTTCTTC
CASSLVRAGGFWDNEQFF
>TRBJ1-2|TRBV4-1|few|TRBD1
TGCGCCAGCACCCTTAGGGACAGGGGAAACTATGGCTACACCTTC
CASTLRDRGNYGYTF
>TRBJ1-4|TRBV12-3/TRBV12-4|few|-
TGTGCCAGCAGTTTTCCAGGGGACAATGAAAAACTGTTTTTT
CASSFPGDNEKLFF
>TRBJ2-7|TRBV29-1|-|-
TGCAGCGCAACATTAGGGGGACGGCGTAGCTCCTACGAGCAGTACTTC
CSATLGGRRSSYEQYF
>TRBJ1-2|TRBV10-3|few|TRBD1
TGTGCCATCACCGACGGGCAGGGGGCAAGGGATGGCTACACCTTC
CAITDGQGARDGYTF
>TRBJ2-1|TRBV10-3|few|TRBD2
TGTGCCATCAGTGAGCTCGCGGGAGGTTACAATGAGCAGTTCTTC
CAISELAGGYNEQFF
>TRBJ2-5|TRBV19|-|-
TGTGCCAGTAGACCTGGAATTTCCTCCCTCGGGGAGACCCAGTACTTC
CASRPGISSLGETQYF
>TRBJ2-7|TRBV12-3/TRBV12-4|many|TRBD1
TGTGCCAGCAGGCGGGACAGGGGCTACGAGCAGTACTTC
CASRRDRGYEQYF
>TRBJ2-7|TRBV10-3|-|TRBD2
TGTGCCATCAGTATAGCGGGTGACCGATACGAGCAGTACTTC
CAISIAGDRYEQYF
>TRBJ2-7|TRBV6-1|-|-
TGTGCCAGCATCGGCAGCCGGTCCTACGAGCAGTACTTC
CASIGSRSYEQYF
>TRBJ2-5|TRBV10-3|-|-
TGTGCCATCAGTGAGTCGAGGGGGTTAAGAGAGACCCAGTACTTC
CAISESRGLRETQYF
>TRBJ2-1|TRBV6-1|-|TRBD2
TGTGCCTCCCGGACTAGCGGGATCAATGAGCAGTTCTTC
CASRTSGINEQFF
>TRBJ1-1|TRBV6-1|few|TRBD1
TGTGCCAGCAGCGACCCCGGGACAGGGGGCCCTGAAGCTTTCTTT
CASSDPGTGGPEAFF
>TRBJ2-1|TRBV4-2|-|TRBD1
TGTGCCAGCAGCCAATACGGACAGGGGGCCTACAATGAGCAGTTCTTC
CASSQYGQGAYNEQFF
>TRBJ1-5|TRBV12-3/TRBV12-4|few|-
TGTGCCAGCAGTTTAGGTTCGGGGTATCAGCCCCAGCATTTT
CASSLGSGYQPQHF
>TRBJ2-2|TRBV20-1|-|-
TGCAGTGCCCGCTCGTGGGACGCCGGGGAGCTGTTTTTT
CSARSWDAGELFF
>TRBJ1-2|TRBV28|many|-
TGTGCCAGCAGTTTATTATCGGGGGGAGCTAACTATGGCTACACCTTC
CASSLLSGGANYGYTF
>TRBJ2-1|TRBV10-3|-|TRBD2
TGTGCCATCTCAGCGGGGGCCCCCAATGAGCAGTTCTTC
CAISAGAPNEQFF
>TRBJ2-3|TRBV9|-|-
TGTGCCAGCAGCCCTACCTTAAGGGGGATGCCCCCAGATACGCAGTATTTT
CASSPTLRGMPPDTQYF
>TRBJ2-3|TRBV12-3/TRBV12-4|few|-
TGTGCCAGCAGTACCCCCTCAGCGAAGGATACGCAGTATTTT
CASSTPSAKDTQYF
>TRBJ2-5|TRBV5-1|-|TRBD2
TGCGCCAGCAGCTCACAACTAGCGAGACAAGAGACCCAGTACTTC
CASSSQLARQETQYF
>TRBJ2-3|TRBV7-2|-|-
TGTGCCAGCAGCTTAACGGCGGGTACAGATACGCAGTATTTT
CASSLTAGTDTQYF
>TRBJ1-4|TRBV28|-|TRBD1
TGTGCCAGCAGTCCCTACAGGGGTGCTAATGAAAAACTGTTTTTT
CASSPYRGANEKLFF
>TRBJ1-1|TRBV6-2/TRBV6-3|-|-
TGTGCCAGCATCTCAGGTTTGAACACTGAAGCTTTCTTT
CASISGLNTEAFF
>TRBJ1-2|TRBV10-2|many|-
TGCGCCAGCAGGGCAGGGAACAACTATGGCTACACCTTC
CASRAGNNYGYTF